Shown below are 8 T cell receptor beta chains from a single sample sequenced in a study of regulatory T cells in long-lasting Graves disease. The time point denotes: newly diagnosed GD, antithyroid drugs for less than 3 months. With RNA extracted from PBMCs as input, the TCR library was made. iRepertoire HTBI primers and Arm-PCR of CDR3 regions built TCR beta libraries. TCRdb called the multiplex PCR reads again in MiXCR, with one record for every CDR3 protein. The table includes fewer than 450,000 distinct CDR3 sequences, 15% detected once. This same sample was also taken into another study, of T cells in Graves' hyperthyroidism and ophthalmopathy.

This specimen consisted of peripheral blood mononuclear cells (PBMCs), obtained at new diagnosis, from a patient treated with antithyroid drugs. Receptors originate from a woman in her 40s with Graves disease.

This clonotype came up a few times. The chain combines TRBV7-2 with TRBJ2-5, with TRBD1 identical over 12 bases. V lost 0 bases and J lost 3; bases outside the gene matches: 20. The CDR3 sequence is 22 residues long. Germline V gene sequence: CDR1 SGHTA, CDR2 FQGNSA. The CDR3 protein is CASSLAPGQGAGGEGGKETQYF. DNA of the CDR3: TGTGCCAGCAGCTTAGCCCCGGGACAGGGGGCGGGAGGGGAAGGGGGTAAAGAGACCCAGTACTTC.

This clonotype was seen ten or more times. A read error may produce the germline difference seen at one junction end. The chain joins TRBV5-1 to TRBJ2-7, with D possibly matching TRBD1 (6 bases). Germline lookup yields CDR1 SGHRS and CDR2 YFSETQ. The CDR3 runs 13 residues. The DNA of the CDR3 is TGTGCCAGCAGTTTCGACAGGACCTACGAGCAGTACTTC. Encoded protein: CASSFDRTYEQYF.

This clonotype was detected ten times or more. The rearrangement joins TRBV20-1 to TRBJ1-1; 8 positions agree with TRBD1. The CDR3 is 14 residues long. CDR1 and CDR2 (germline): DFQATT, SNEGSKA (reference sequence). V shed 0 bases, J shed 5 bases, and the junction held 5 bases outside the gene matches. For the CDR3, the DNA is TGCAGTGCTAGAGAAGGACAGGGACGAACTGAAGCTTTCTTT. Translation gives CSAREGQGRTEAFF.

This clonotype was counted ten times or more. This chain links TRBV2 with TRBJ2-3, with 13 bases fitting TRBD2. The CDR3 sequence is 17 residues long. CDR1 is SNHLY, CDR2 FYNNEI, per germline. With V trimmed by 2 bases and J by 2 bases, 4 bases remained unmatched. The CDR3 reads CASSERGTSGTTDTQYF. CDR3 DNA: TGTGCCAGCAGTGAACGAGGGACTAGCGGGACCACAGATACGCAGTATTTT.

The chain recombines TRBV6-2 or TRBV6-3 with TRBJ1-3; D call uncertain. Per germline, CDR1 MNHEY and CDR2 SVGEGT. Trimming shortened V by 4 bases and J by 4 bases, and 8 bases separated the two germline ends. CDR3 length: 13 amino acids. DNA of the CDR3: TGTGCCAGCAGTTGGTCCGGGGGAAACACCATATATTTT. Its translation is CASSWSGGNTIYF.

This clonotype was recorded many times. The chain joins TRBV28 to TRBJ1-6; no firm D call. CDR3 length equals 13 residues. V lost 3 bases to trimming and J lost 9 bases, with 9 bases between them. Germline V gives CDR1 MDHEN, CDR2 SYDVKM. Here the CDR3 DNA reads TGTGCCAGCAGTTTGTTTAGCGGTTCACCCCTCCACTTT. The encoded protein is CASSLFSGSPLHF.

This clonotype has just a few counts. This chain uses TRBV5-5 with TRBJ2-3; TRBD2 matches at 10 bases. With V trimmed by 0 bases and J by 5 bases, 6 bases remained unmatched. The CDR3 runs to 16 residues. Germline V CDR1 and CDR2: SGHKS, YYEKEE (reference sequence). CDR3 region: CASSLGSSGRKDTQYF. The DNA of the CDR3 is TGTGCCAGCAGCTTGGGGTCTAGCGGGAGAAAAGATACGCAGTATTTT. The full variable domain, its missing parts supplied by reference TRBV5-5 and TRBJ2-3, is DAGVTQSPTHLIKTRGQQVTLRCSPISGHKSVSWYQQVLGQGPQFIFQYYEKEERGRGNFPDRFSARQFPNYSSELNVNALLLGDSALYLCASSLGSSGRKDTQYFGPGTRLTVL.

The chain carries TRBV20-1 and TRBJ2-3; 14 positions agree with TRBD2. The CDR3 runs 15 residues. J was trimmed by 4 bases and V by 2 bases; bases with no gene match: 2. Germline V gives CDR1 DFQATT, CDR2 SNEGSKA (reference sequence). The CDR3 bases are TGCAGTGCTAGACGGGGACTAGCGGGGGCAGATACGCAGTATTTT. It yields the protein CSARRGLAGADTQYF.